This is a list of T cell receptor beta chains from one sample in a study of control samples from healthy donors and cancer patients. Assay used: immunoSEQ multiplex PCR; TCRdb lists only in-frame clones, some missing. Among roughly 50,000 clones listed, less than 95% were seen once. The sequenced sample was blood. All receptors come from a man between 25 and 39 years old in good health. The CDR3 runs from the conserved cysteine through the conserved F or W. The D gene is left open where the match is weak. Clone sizes are given selectively: once, few, many, or a class where the clone is expanded.

v_call	j_call	d_call	clone_size	cdr3_nt	cdr3_aa
TRBV4-3	TRBJ2-7	-	-	TGCGCCAGCAGCCAAGATAGTCGGGCCAACGAGCAGTACTTC	CASSQDSRANEQYF
TRBV28	TRBJ1-6	-	-	TGTGCCAGCAGCTCCGGCAGGGTAAATGATTCACCCCTCCACTTT	CASSSGRVNDSPLHF
TRBV11-2	TRBJ2-3	TRBD1	-	TGTGCCAGCAGCTGGAGACAGGGCGAGACAGATACGCAGTATTTT	CASSWRQGETDTQYF
TRBV6-2/TRBV6-3	TRBJ2-2	-	-	TGTGCCAGCAGTTACTTGGTAGGGATCGAGAGAACCGGGGAGCTGTTTTTT	CASSYLVGIERTGELFF
TRBV4-1	TRBJ2-7	TRBD2	once	TGCGCCAGCAGCGCCACTAGCGGGGGGGCTTACGAGCAGTACTTC	CASSATSGGAYEQYF
TRBV7-9	TRBJ1-1	-	-	TGTGCCAGCAGCAAATTGACAGCGAACACTGAAGCTTTCTTT	CASSKLTANTEAFF
TRBV3-1/TRBV3-2	TRBJ2-1	TRBD2	-	TGTGCCAGCAGCCTAGGACTAGCGGACTACAATGAGCAGTTCTTC	CASSLGLADYNEQFF
TRBV9	TRBJ2-7	TRBD1	-	TGTGCCAGCAGCTTCGGACAGGTACCCTACGAGCAGTACTTC	CASSFGQVPYEQYF
TRBV5-1	TRBJ2-5	-	-	TGCGCCAGCAGCTTGTGGAGGGGGCCTTCCCAAGAGACCCAGTACTTC	CASSLWRGPSQETQYF
TRBV7-3	TRBJ1-1	TRBD1	-	TGTGCCAGCAGCATAGACAGGGAAACTGAAGCTTTCTTT	CASSIDRETEAFF
TRBV9	TRBJ2-7	-	-	TGTGCCAGCAGCGTAGCTGCTGCAGGGACCTACGAGCAGTACTTC	CASSVAAAGTYEQYF
TRBV24-1	TRBJ2-3	TRBD2	-	TGTGCCACCAGTGATTCACTAGCGGAGAACACAGATACGCAGTATTTT	CATSDSLAENTDTQYF
TRBV7-9	TRBJ2-3	TRBD2	-	TGTGCCAGCAGAACCGGGACTAGCGGGGAAACAGATACGCAGTATTTT	CASRTGTSGETDTQYF
TRBV4-2	TRBJ1-1	-	-	TGTGCCAGCAGCCAAGCATTCGCGACTAACACTGAAGCTTTCTTT	CASSQAFATNTEAFF
TRBV6-5	TRBJ1-5	-	-	TGTGCCAGCAGTTACTCCGTGGACAAGGGCAATCAGCCCCAGCATTTT	CASSYSVDKGNQPQHF
TRBV27	TRBJ2-7	-	-	TGTGCCAGCAGCTCTCTATACGAGCAGTACTTC	CASSSLYEQYF
TRBV4-2	TRBJ2-1	TRBD2	-	TGTGCCAGCAGCGAAGGAGGGACTAGCGGGGGCCCAGTCATCAATGAGCAGTTCTTC	CASSEGGTSGGPVINEQFF
TRBV11-2	TRBJ2-3	-	-	TGTGCCAGCAGCTTAGGGACAGATACGCAGTATTTT	CASSLGTDTQYF
TRBV9	TRBJ2-3	TRBD2	-	TGTGCCAGCAGCGTGGACGGACTAGCGGGGGCCGGCGATACGCAGTATTTT	CASSVDGLAGAGDTQYF
TRBV6-5	TRBJ2-1	-	-	TGTGCCAGCAGTTCAAAGACAGGCCCGTCCTACAATGAGCAGTTCTTC	CASSSKTGPSYNEQFF
TRBV7-3	TRBJ2-1	-	-	TGTGCCAGCAGCACCACTGGGCAGAGCTCCTACAATGAGCAGTTCTTC	CASSTTGQSSYNEQFF
TRBV7-6	TRBJ1-2	-	-	TGTGCCAGCAGCCCAACAGGGAACTATGGCTACACCTTC	CASSPTGNYGYTF
TRBV18	TRBJ2-2	TRBD2	-	TGTGCCACCACCGGGACTAGCCCGTCCGGGGAGCTGTTTTTT	CATTGTSPSGELFF
TRBV11-3	TRBJ2-2	-	-	TGTGCCAGCAGCCCGGCCTTGGCGAACACCGGGGAGCTGTTTTTT	CASSPALANTGELFF
TRBV30	TRBJ1-6	TRBD1	-	TGTGCCTGGACCCGGACAGGGGGATCCTATAATTCACCCCTCCACTTT	CAWTRTGGSYNSPLHF
TRBV7-9	TRBJ2-2	-	-	TGTGCCAGCAGCTTAGAAACGGTAACCGGGGAGCTGTTTTTT	CASSLETVTGELFF
TRBV9	TRBJ2-3	-	-	TGTGCCAGCAGCGCCAGGTTAGATCCGTTACCACTAGGAGCAGATACGCAGTATTTT	CASSARLDPLPLGADTQYF
TRBV9	TRBJ2-5	-	-	TGTGCCAGCAGCGTAGTGGTCGGGGCGCACGAGACCCAGTACTTC	CASSVVVGAHETQYF
TRBV10-2	TRBJ1-1	-	-	TGCGCCAGCGTGTGGGCAGGGAACACTGAAGCTTTCTTT	CASVWAGNTEAFF
TRBV19	TRBJ1-1	TRBD1	-	TGTGCCAGTAGTACAGCCGGGACAGAAGACCTTGAAGCTTTCTTT	CASSTAGTEDLEAFF
TRBV4-2	TRBJ1-1	-	-	TGTGCCAGCAGCCAAGGGAGCATCCGGGCCCAAGCTTTCTTT	CASSQGSIRAQAFF
TRBV11-3	TRBJ2-1	TRBD2	-	TGTGCCTCACCGGGACTAGCGGGTTCTTACAATGAGCAGTTCTTC	CASPGLAGSYNEQFF
TRBV2	TRBJ1-5	TRBD1	-	TGTGCCAGCAGCACCCGACAGGGGATGGATCAGCCCCAGCATTTT	CASSTRQGMDQPQHF
TRBV28	TRBJ2-1	-	-	TGTGCCAGCAGTTTATCAATCGGGGCGGGAAGGGTCAATGAGCAGTTCTTC	CASSLSIGAGRVNEQFF
TRBV9	TRBJ1-2	TRBD1	-	TGTGCCAGCAGCGTAACTCAAGGGACAGGGGGTGGCTACACCTTC	CASSVTQGTGGGYTF
TRBV25-1	TRBJ1-3	-	-	TGTGCCAGCAGTGAATACGCAGGTGGGGGAAACACCATATATTTT	CASSEYAGGGNTIYF
TRBV5-1	TRBJ2-7	TRBD1	-	TGCGCCAGCAGCGGAAACAGGGGTAGTGGGTACGAGCAGTACTTC	CASSGNRGSGYEQYF
TRBV19	TRBJ2-7	TRBD1	-	TGTGCCAGTACTGGGGCGACAGGGCCTCGCGAGCAGTACTTC	CASTGATGPREQYF
TRBV4-2	TRBJ2-3	-	-	TGTGCCAGCAGCCAAGAGGAGGGGACGGCGAGCACAGATACGCAGTATTTT	CASSQEEGTASTDTQYF
TRBV19	TRBJ2-3	TRBD1	once	TGTGCCAGTAGTATATGGGACAGTAGCACAGATACGCAGTATTTT	CASSIWDSSTDTQYF
TRBV28	TRBJ2-1	-	-	TGTGCCACCGATTCAGGTTTAGGGTACAATGAGCAGTTCTTC	CATDSGLGYNEQFF
TRBV7-2	TRBJ2-3	TRBD1	-	TGTGCCAGCAGGCAGGACAGGACGAGTACGCAGTATTTT	CASRQDRTSTQYF
TRBV18	TRBJ1-2	-	once	TGTGCCAGCTCACCATCCGGGACATCTAGCTATGGCTACACCTTC	CASSPSGTSSYGYTF
TRBV7-2	TRBJ2-7	TRBD1	-	TGTGCCAGCAGCTTACCCCCAGGGGGAACCTACGAGCAGTACTTC	CASSLPPGGTYEQYF
TRBV28	TRBJ2-1	TRBD2	few	TGTGCCAGCAGCCCCACTAGCGGGAGGGTGTGGGAGCAGTTCTTC	CASSPTSGRVWEQFF